The 14 T cell receptor beta chains listed next were all sequenced from one sample in a study of blood T cell repertoires in COVID-19. Data came from immunoSEQ multiplex PCR; TCRdb stores just in-frame clones and leaves some out. In the table there are under 140,000 clones, approximately 80% of which are singletons. The sequencing sample was made of peripheral blood. These receptors all come from a woman in her sixties with acute or convalescent COVID-19.

The rearrangement joins TRBV5-1 to TRBJ2-3; possibly TRBD2 for D (7 bases). Germline loops: CDR1 SGHRS, CDR2 YFSETQ. V was shortened by 0 bases and J by 6 bases, with 17 bases between the two germline ends. The CDR3 consists of 16 residues. The CDR3 spells CASSLAVGGPSDTQYF. The CDR3 DNA sequence: TGCGCCAGCAGCTTGGCCGTGGGGGGGCCTTCGGATACGCAGTATTTT.

This clone came up once. The chain employs TRBV5-4 and TRBJ2-7, with D possibly TRBD2 on 5 matching bases. V was shortened by 0 bases and J by 1 base, with 5 bases between the two germline ends. Germline V gene lookup returns CDR1 SGHNT and CDR2 YYREEE (reference sequence). The CDR3 totals 13 residues. CDR3 in amino acids: CASSLAGSYEQYF. The CDR3 DNA follows: TGTGCCAGCAGCTTGGCGGGGTCCTACGAGCAGTACTTC.

J is TRBJ1-3 and V is TRBV5-1; D perhaps matches TRBD1 (5 bases). Germline CDR1 SGHRS, CDR2 YFSETQ. The CDR3 runs 15 residues. V lost 6 bases and J 4 bases, leaving 17 bases between the germline ends. The CDR3 DNA reads TGCGCCAGCACTATGGACGGGGGAGAGGGAAACACCATATATTTT. Its translation is CASTMDGGEGNTIYF.

The V gene is TRBV5-1, the J gene TRBJ2-3, with D maybe TRBD2 (5 bases). The V end was cut by 5 bases, the J end by 0 bases, with 10 bases between. The V gene's germline CDR1 is SGHRS and CDR2 YFSETQ. The CDR3 totals 14 residues. In DNA form, the CDR3 reads TGCGCCAGCAGTAGAGGAGGAAGCACAGATACGCAGTATTTT. This encodes CASSRGGSTDTQYF.

The gene calls are TRBV7-2 and TRBJ2-5; 14 bases fit TRBD2. Trimming removed 1 base from V and 5 bases from J; junction bases left unmatched: 6. Germline lookup yields CDR1 SGHTA and CDR2 FQGNSA. CDR3 length equals 17 residues. CDR3 in amino acids: CASSLVTSGGAMETQYF. CDR3 coding DNA: TGTGCCAGCAGCTTAGTGACTAGCGGGGGGGCCATGGAGACCCAGTACTTC.

The chain is built from TRBV9 and TRBJ1-4, with 10 bases matching TRBD1. CDR1 is SGDLS, CDR2 YYNGEE, per germline. The V segment lost 3 bases and the J segment 4 bases; nucleotides outside the gene matches: 3. The CDR3 consists of 15 residues. The CDR3 loop reads CASSGRTGGNEKLFF. CDR3 bases: TGTGCCAGCAGCGGCCGGACAGGGGGTAATGAAAAACTGTTTTTT.

The chain carries TRBV19 and TRBJ1-2; 10 nucleotides match TRBD1. V trimming: 8 bases; J trimming: 8 bases; junction bases outside the gene matches: 8. Germline V gene data show CDR1 as LNHDA and CDR2 as SQIVND (reference sequence). There are 13 residues in the CDR3. CDR3 residues: CASRDRGFKGYTF. The CDR3 bases are TGTGCCAGTCGGGACAGGGGTTTCAAAGGCTACACCTTC.

The chain combines TRBV4-1 with TRBJ2-7, with 7 nucleotides matching TRBD1. The ends lost 0 bases at V and 12 bases at J; junction bases unmatched: 8. CDR3 length: 13 residues. CDR1 and CDR2 from the germline V gene are MGHRA and YSYEKL. CDR3 in DNA: TGCGCCAGCAGCCAAGAGCGGCAGGGGGTGCGGTACTTC. Protein product: CASSQERQGVRYF.

The rearrangement uses TRBV7-2 and TRBJ1-3; no reliable D call. The CDR3 extends over 14 amino acids. Trimming took 4 bases from V and 2 from J, leaving 9 bases between them. Per germline, CDR1 SGHTA and CDR2 FQGNSA. The CDR3 loop reads CASSSVLPGNTIYF. CDR3 coding DNA: TGTGCCAGCAGCTCGGTTCTTCCTGGAAACACCATATATTTT.

CDR3 region: CASSEMDRGYGYTF. The CDR3 nucleotides read TGTGCCAGCAGTGAAATGGACAGGGGATATGGCTACACCTTC. The chain is built from TRBV6-1 and TRBJ1-2; 9 bases are shared with TRBD1. This CDR3 is built from 14 residues. In germline, CDR1 is MNHNS, CDR2 SASEGT. The V gene end was trimmed by 2 bases and the J gene end by 5 bases; junction bases not matched to a gene: 3.

In its sample, this clone was seen a few times. V gene TRBV6-5 combines with J gene TRBJ1-2; D gene ambiguous. Trimming took off 2 bases at V and 7 bases at J, with 14 bases between the two ends. Germline V lookup: CDR1 MNHEY, CDR2 SVGAGI. The CDR3 has 14 amino acids. This CDR3 reads CASSYRREMGGYTF. The CDR3 DNA is TGTGCCAGCAGTTACCGAAGGGAGATGGGTGGCTACACCTTC.

J is TRBJ1-1 and V is TRBV29-1; 8 bases match TRBD1. The germline gives CDR1 SQVTM, CDR2 ANQGSEA. Losses at the gene ends were 6 bases for V and 3 bases for J; bases not matched to a gene: 3. The CDR3 extends over 12 amino acids. The CDR3 spells CSVDRGDTEAFF. Written as DNA, the CDR3 is TGCAGCGTCGACAGGGGAGACACTGAAGCTTTCTTT. The variable domain in full, completed from reference TRBV29-1 and TRBJ1-1, reads SAVISQKPSRDICQRGTSLTIQCQVDSQVTMMFWYRQQPGQSLTLIATANQGSEATYESGFVIDKFPISRPNLTFSTLTVSNMSPEDSSIYLCSVDRGDTEAFFGQGTRLTVV.

Comments on this clone: The DNA is left out, because the CDR3 cannot be placed on it with certainty; the CDR3 is given as TCRdb lists it. The rearrangement links TRBV28 to TRBJ2-1; the D segment call TRBD1 is taken from the table without a DNA check. CDR1 is MDHEN, CDR2 SYDVKM, per germline. The CDR3 has 13 amino acids, counting both end residues. The CDR3 spells CASSTSTGNEQFF.

With respect to this clone: The same CDR3 arises from other DNA sequences in this sample as well. CDR3 in DNA: TGTGCCAGCAGTTTAACGGGGAATCAGCCCCAGCATTTT. This gives the protein CASSLTGNQPQHF. The chain employs TRBV12-3 or TRBV12-4 and TRBJ1-5; D unclear. The CDR3 is made up of 13 amino acids. V was pared by 2 bases and J by 4 bases, with 6 bases between.